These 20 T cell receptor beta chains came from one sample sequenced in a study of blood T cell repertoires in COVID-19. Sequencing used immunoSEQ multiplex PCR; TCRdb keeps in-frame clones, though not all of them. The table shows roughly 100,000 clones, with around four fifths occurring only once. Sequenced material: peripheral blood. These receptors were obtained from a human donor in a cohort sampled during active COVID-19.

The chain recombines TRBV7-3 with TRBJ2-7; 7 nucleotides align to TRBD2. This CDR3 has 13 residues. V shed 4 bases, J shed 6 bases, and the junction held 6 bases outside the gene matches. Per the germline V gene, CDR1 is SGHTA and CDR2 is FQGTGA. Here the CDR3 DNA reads TGTGCCAGCAGCTCCGGACTAGAGGCCGAGCAGTACTTC. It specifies CASSSGLEAEQYF.

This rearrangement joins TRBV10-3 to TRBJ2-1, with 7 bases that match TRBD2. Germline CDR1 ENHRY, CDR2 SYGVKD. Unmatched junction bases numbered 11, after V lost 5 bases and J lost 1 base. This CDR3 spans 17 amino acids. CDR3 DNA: TGTGCCATCAGTTCTCGGGGCGGGGGTGATTCCTACAATGAGCAGTTCTTC. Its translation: CAISSRGGGDSYNEQFF.

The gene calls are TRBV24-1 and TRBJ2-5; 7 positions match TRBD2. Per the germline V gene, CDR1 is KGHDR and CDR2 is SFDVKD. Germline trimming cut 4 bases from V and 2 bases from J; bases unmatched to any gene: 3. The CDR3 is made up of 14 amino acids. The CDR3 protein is CATSDPGRQETQYF. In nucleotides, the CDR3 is TGTGCCACCAGTGACCCCGGGAGGCAAGAGACCCAGTACTTC.

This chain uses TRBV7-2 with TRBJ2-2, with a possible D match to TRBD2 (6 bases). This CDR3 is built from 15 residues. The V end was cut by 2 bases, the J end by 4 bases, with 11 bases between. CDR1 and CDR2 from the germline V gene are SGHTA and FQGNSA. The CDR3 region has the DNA TGTGCCAGCAGCTTAATCCGGAGGGGCACCGGGGAGCTGTTTTTT. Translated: CASSLIRRGTGELFF.

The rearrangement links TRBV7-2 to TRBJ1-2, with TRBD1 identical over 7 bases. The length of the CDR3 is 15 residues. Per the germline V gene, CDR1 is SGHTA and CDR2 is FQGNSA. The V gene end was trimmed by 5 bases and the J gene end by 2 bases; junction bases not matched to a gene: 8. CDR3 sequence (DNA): TGTGCCAGCAGCACCAGACAGGGTAACAACTATGGCTACACCTTC. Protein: CASSTRQGNNYGYTF.

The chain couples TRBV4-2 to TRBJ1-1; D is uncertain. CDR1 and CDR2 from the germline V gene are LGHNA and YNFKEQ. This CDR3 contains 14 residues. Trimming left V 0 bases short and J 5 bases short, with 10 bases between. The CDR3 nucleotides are TGTGCCAGCAGCCAAGAAGTGTCGGTGACTGAAGCTTTCTTT. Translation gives CASSQEVSVTEAFF.

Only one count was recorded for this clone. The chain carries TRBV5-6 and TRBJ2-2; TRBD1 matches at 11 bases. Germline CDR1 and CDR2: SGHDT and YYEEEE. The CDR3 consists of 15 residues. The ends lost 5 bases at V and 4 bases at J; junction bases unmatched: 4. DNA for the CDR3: TGTGCCAGCAGAAGGACAGGGGGCACCACCGGGGAGCTGTTTTTT. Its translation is CASRRTGGTTGELFF. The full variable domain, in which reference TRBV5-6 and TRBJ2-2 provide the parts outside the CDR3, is DAGVTQSPTHLIKTRGQQVTLRCSPKSGHDTVSWYQQALGQGPQFIFQYYEEEERQRGNFPDRFSGHQFPNYSSELNVNALLLGDSALYLCASRRTGGTTGELFFGEGSRLTVL.

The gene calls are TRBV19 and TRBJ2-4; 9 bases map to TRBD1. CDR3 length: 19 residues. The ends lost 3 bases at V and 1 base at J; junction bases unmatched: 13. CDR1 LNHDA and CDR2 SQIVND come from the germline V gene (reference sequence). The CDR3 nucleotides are TGTGCCAGTAGTATGGGGGGTATAAGGACAGGGGTGGCCAAAAACATTCAGTACTTC. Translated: CASSMGGIRTGVAKNIQYF.

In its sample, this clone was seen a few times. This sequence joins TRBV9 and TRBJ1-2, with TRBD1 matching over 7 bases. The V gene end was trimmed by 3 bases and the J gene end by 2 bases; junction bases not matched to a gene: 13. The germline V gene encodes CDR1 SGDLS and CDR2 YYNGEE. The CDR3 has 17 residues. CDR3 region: CASSDTSGGLRNYGYTF. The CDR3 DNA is TGTGCCAGCAGCGACACCTCAGGGGGGTTGAGGAACTATGGCTACACCTTC.

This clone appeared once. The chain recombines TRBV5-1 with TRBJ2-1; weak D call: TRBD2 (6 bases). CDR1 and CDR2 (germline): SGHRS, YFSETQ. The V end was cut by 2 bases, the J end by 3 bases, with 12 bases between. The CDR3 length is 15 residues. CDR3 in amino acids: CASSFAGTGYNEQFF. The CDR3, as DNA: TGCGCCAGCAGCTTTGCGGGGACGGGCTACAATGAGCAGTTCTTC.

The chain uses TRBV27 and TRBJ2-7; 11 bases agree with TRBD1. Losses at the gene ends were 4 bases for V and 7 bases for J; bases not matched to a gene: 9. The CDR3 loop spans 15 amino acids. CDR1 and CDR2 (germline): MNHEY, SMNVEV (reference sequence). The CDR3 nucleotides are TGTGCCAGCAGTTCCGCGGGACAGGGGGTAGGGGAGCAGTACTTC. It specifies CASSSAGQGVGEQYF.

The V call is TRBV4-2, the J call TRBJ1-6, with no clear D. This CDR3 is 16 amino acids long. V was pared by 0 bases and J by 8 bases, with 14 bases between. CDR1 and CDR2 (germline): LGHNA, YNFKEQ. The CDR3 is CASSQESDGWHSPLHF. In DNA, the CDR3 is TGTGCCAGCAGCCAAGAATCAGATGGTTGGCATTCACCCCTCCACTTT.

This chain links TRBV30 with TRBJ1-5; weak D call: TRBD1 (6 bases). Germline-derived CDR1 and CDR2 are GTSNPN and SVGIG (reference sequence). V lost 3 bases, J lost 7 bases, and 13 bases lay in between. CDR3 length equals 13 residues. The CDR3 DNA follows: TGTGCCTGGAGCGGAGGACAGCCGCAGCCCCAGCATTTT. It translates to CAWSGGQPQPQHF.

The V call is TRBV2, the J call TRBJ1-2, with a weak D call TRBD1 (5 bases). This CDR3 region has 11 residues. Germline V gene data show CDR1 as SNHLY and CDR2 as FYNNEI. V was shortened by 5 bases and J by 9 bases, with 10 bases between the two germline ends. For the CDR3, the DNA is TGTGCCAGCAGTTACAGGTTTAGCTACACCTTC. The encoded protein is CASSYRFSYTF. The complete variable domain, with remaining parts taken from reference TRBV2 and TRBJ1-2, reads EPEVTQTPSHQVTQMGQEVILRCVPISNHLYFYWYRQILGQKVEFLVSFYNNEISEKSEIFDDQFSVERPDGSNFTLKIRSTKLEDSAMYFCASSYRFSYTFGSGTRLTVV.

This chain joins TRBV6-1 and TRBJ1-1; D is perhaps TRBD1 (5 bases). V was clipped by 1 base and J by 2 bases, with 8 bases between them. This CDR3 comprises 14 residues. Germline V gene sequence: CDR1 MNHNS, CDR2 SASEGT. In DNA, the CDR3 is TGTGCCAGCAGTGAAGTCTGGGGCAACACTGAAGCTTTCTTT. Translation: CASSEVWGNTEAFF.

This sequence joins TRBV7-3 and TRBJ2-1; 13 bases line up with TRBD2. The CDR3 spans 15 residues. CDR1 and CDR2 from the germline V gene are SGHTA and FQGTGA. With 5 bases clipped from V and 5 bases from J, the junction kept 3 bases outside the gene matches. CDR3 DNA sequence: TGTGCCAGCAGCGAGACTAGCGGGGGGAACAATGAGCAGTTCTTC. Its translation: CASSETSGGNNEQFF.

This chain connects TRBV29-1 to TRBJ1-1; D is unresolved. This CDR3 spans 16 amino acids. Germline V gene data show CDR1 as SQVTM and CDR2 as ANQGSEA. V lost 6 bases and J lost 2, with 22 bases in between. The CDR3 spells CSVHNPRVGGNTEAFF. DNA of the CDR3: TGCAGCGTCCACAATCCTCGGGTAGGCGGAAACACTGAAGCTTTCTTT.

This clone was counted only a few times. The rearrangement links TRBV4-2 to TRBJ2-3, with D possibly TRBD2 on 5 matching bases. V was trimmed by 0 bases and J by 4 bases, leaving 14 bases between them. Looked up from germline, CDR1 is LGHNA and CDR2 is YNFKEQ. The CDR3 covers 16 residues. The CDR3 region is CASSQEDSSGPDTQYF. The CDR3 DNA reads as TGTGCCAGCAGCCAAGAGGACTCGTCCGGCCCAGATACGCAGTATTTT.

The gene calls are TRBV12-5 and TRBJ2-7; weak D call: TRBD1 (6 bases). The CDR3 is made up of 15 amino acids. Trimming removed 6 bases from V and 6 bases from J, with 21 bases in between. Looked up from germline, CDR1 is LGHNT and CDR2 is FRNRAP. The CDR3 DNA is TGTGCTAGTGGCTCTCGGACAGAGGTGGCCGGCGAGCAGTACTTC. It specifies CASGSRTEVAGEQYF.

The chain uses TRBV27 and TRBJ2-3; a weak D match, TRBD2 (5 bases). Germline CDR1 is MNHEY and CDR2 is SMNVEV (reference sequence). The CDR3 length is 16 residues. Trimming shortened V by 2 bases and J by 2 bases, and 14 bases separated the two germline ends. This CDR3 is CASSLTGNFYTDTQYF. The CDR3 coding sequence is TGTGCCAGCAGTTTAACCGGGAACTTTTACACAGATACGCAGTATTTT.